Listed below are T cell receptor beta chains from one sample, sequenced in a study of HIV-infected children after antiretroviral therapy interruption. TCRdb reanalysed the 3' RACE reads using MiXCR and keeps one entry per CDR3 protein. The table includes approximately 3,800 distinct CDR3 sequences, approximately 4.8% detected once. The specimen comprised CD45RO+ CD8+ T cells from PBMCs, pooled from several time points, sampled from a donor given antiretroviral therapy, either interrupted or continuous. These receptor sequences come from a pool of human donors with HIV. Both conserved end residues are part of each CDR3. Fields, in order: clone size, J gene, V gene, D gene, CDR3 DNA, CDR3 protein. The D gene is left open where the match is weak. Clone size is stated in some rows and not others, as once, few, many or a class when expanded.

medium-sized TRBJ2-5 TRBV7-8 TRBD2 TGTGCCAGCAGCGCCTTACTAGCGGGTCAAGAGACCCAGTACTTC CASSALLAGQETQYF
many TRBJ2-7 TRBV12-3/TRBV12-4 NA TGTGCCAGCAGGGTGGGTGGGCTTGGCGAGCAGTACTTC CASRVGGLGEQYF
many TRBJ2-3 TRBV10-1 TRBD2 TGCGCCAGCAGTGAGACTAGCGGGGGGGCCGCACTCACAGATACGCAGTATTTT CASSETSGGAALTDTQYF
many TRBJ2-2 TRBV5-1 TRBD2 TGCGCCAGCAGCTTCCTAGCGGGGGCGAACACCGGGGAGCTGTTTTTT CASSFLAGANTGELFF
large TRBJ2-1 TRBV5-1 NA TGCGCCAGCAGCTTGGAGTCGGTCTACAATGAGCAGTTCTTC CASSLESVYNEQFF
few TRBJ1-2 TRBV5-1 TRBD1 TGCGCCAGCAGCTTGGAACCGACGACAGGGGCTTTCTATGGCTACACCTTC CASSLEPTTGAFYGYTF
many TRBJ2-3 TRBV19 TRBD2 TGTGCCAGTAGTATAGGCCTAGCGGGGGCCACAGATACGCAGTATTTT CASSIGLAGATDTQYF
many TRBJ1-2 TRBV2 NA TGTGCCAGCAGTGGGGGCCTGATGGGCTATGGCTACACCTTC CASSGGLMGYGYTF
NA TRBJ2-3 TRBV6-5 NA TGTGCCAGCAGACCCCTCAGACCCACAGATACGCAGTATTTT CASRPLRPTDTQYF
medium-sized TRBJ2-3 TRBV24-1 NA TGTGCCACTAGGAGGTCAGATACGCAGTATTTT CATRRSDTQYF
NA TRBJ1-1 TRBV20-1 NA TGCAGTGCTAGAGATCCTATGGTGAACACTGAAGCTTTCTTT CSARDPMVNTEAFF
many TRBJ2-5 TRBV7-8 NA TGTGCCAGCAGCTCCGCCATGACCGGGACTCTACAAGAGACCCAGTACTTC CASSSAMTGTLQETQYF
many TRBJ2-5 TRBV5-5 TRBD2 TGTGCCAGCAGTCCTATAGCGGGGGGTTACCAAGAGACCCAGTACTTC CASSPIAGGYQETQYF
many TRBJ2-7 TRBV14 NA TGTGCCAGCAGCCGGACGTTCTCCTACGAGCAGTACTTC CASSRTFSYEQYF
medium-sized TRBJ1-4 TRBV20-1 TRBD1 TGCAGTGCAGGGACCGGGACAGGGAGTTTGGAGGGGGAAAAACTGTTTTTT CSAGTGTGSLEGEKLFF
many TRBJ2-7 TRBV13 TRBD1 TGTGCCAGCAGCCAAGGACAGGGTCTAAGTGGGCAGTACTTC CASSQGQGLSGQYF
many TRBJ1-1 TRBV18 NA TGTGCCAGCTCCCCTTTCTCCCGCCCGACTGAAGCTTTCTTT CASSPFSRPTEAFF
medium-sized TRBJ2-3 TRBV3-1 NA TGTGCCAGCAGCCAAGAAGGTGAAGGGGATACGCAGTATTTT CASSQEGEGDTQYF
many TRBJ2-1 TRBV9 TRBD2 TGTGCCAGCAGCGGGAACCCACGGGGGGGCTACAATGAGCAGTTCTTC CASSGNPRGGYNEQFF
few TRBJ2-6 TRBV5-4 TRBD2 TGTGCCAGCAGCTTGGGGACTAGCGGCTCTGGGGTCAACGTCCTGACTTTC CASSLGTSGSGVNVLTF